This T cell receptor (beta chain) was retrieved from a study of CD8+ T cells in alopecia areata. On the study more broadly: A 6-month period off drug followed tofacitinib, which lasted 6 to 18 months.

Study-level results: Scalp sequencing captures resident alphabeta T cells of normal skin too. Normal scalp had lower clonality than lesional scalp, with alopecia totalis/universalis lesions showing this most strongly.

Extraction of RNA preceded its reverse transcription into cDNA, which served as the sequencing template. The assay was immunoSEQ multiplex PCR, and TCRdb's table has in-frame clones only and misses some. This sample has approximately 100,000 clones, with 65% to 90% found just once. Trimming removed 2 bases from V and 0 bases from J, with 11 bases in between. Germline-derived CDR1 and CDR2 are MNHEY and SMNVEV (reference sequence). The CDR3 has 15 residues. The sample's treatment: oral pan-JAK inhibitor, 5-10 mg twice daily. Worth noting for this clone: Its antigen is not identified.

The V gene is TRBV27, the J gene TRBJ2-7; unclear D gene. The input for sequencing was CD8+ T cells sorted from blood, taken at approximately week 30, from a patient treated with tofacitinib. The origin of this receptor is a human donor with alopecia areata. CDR3 region: CASSLRLTSSYEQYF. The CDR3 DNA reads TGTGCCAGCAGTTTAAGGTTGACCAGCTCCTACGAGCAGTACTTC.